This T cell receptor beta chain was recorded in a study of graft-versus-host responses after intestinal transplantation. Overall study context: Each transplant was multivisceral, liver-intestinal, or isolated intestinal. Tacrolimus and steroids were given for about three years to all recipients after anti-thymocyte globulin induction.

On this clone itself: Its antigen is as yet unknown.

Here immunoSEQ multiplex PCR was the method, and the copy in TCRdb shows in-frame clones only, minus some. The repertoire consists of more than 65,000 clones, with under 95% occurring once and the leading ten covering 7.6%. The sequenced sample was unstimulated CD8+ T cells sorted from spleen or lymph node cells, obtained before transplant. The receptor was derived from a human donor who was the organ donor for an intestinal transplant.

The CDR3 nucleotides read TGTGCCACCAGCAGAGTTCGCAGGGGCAATCAGCCCCAGCATTTT. Protein sequence: CATSRVRRGNQPQHF. The J gene is TRBJ1-5, the V gene TRBV15; D is possibly TRBD1 (5 bases). This CDR3 region has 15 residues. In germline, CDR1 is LNHNV, CDR2 YYDKDF (reference sequence). V gave up 1 base and J gave up 2 bases, with 9 bases separating them.